This T cell receptor (beta chain) was obtained from a study of cytomegalovirus exposure and HLA in healthy donors. This PCR relied on a set of 60 Vbeta primers and 13 Jbeta primers. The method was immunoSEQ multiplex PCR; TCRdb's version includes in-frame clones alone and lacks a portion of them. The data show 65,000 to 75,000 clones, around 67% seen once. Donors had nominal health at sampling but likely had unrecorded immune exposures. The table lists this clone with a count of one. Its antigen remains unidentified. Trimming cost V 3 bases and J 4 bases; bases outside gene matches: 2. The CDR3 has 14 amino acids. Germline CDR1 reads LNHDA; CDR2 reads SQIVND (reference sequence). General study findings and limits: TRBV6-2, TRBV6-3 and some other V segments were excluded as indistinguishable. Later on, an analysis tied roughly 17,000 TCR beta sequences to HLA alleles at 0.05 false discovery rate. When the data were analyzed later, several of the most significant clusters appeared to be linked to common viral pathogens.

The sample was PBMCs. The J gene is TRBJ2-3, the V gene TRBV19; 9 positions agree with TRBD1. This clonotype originated in a woman aged 25 to 39 in good health and CMV-seronegative. The CDR3 nucleotides read TGTGCCAGTAGTATCAGGACAGGGGCAGATACGCAGTATTTT. Its protein product is CASSIRTGADTQYF.